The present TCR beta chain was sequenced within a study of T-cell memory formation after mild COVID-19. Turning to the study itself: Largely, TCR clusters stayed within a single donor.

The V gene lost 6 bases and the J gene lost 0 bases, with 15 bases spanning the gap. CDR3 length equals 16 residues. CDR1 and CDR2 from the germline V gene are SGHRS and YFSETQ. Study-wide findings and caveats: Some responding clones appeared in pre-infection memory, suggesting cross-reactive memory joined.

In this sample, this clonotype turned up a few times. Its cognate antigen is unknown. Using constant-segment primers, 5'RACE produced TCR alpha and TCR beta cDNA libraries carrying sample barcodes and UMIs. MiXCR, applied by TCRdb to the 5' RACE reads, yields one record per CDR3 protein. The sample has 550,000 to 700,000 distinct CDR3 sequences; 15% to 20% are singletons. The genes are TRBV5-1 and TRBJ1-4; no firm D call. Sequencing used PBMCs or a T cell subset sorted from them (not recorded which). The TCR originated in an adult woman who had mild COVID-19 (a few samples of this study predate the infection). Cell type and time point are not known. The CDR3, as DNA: TGCGCCAGCACTCCGGGAAAAGGAGCAACTAATGAAAAACTGTTTTTT. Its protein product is CASTPGKGATNEKLFF.